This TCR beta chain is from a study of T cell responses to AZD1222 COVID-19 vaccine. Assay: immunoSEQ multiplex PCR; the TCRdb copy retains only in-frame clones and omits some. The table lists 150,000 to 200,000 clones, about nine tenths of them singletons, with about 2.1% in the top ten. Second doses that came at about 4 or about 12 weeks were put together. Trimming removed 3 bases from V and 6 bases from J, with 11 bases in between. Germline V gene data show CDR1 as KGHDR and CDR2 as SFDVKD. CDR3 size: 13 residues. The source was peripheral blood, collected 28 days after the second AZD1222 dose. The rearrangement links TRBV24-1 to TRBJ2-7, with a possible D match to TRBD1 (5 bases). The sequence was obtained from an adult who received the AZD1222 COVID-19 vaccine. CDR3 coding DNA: TGTGCCACCAGTGATAACAGGTTAATCGAGCAGTACTTC. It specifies CATSDNRLIEQYF.